A selection of T cell receptor beta chains follows, all from one sample in a study of brain T cells in children with intractable seizures. TCRdb's table, derived via immunoSEQ multiplex PCR, lists solely in-frame clones and lacks some. The repertoire includes 110,000 or so clones, approximately 94% of them detected once, and more than 3% sits in the top ten. The material was peripheral blood, obtained at surgery. The receptors come from a boy under two years old with hemimegalencephaly and intractable seizures. Both conserved end residues are part of each CDR3. A D gene is named only where the DNA matches it firmly. Clone size appears in some rows only: once, few, many, or a class for an expanded clone.

J gene | clone size | V gene | D gene | CDR3 protein | CDR3 DNA
TRBJ2-1 | . | TRBV10-2 | TRBD1 | CASRPDRYNEQFF | TGCGCCAGCAGGCCGGACAGGTACAATGAGCAGTTCTTC
TRBJ2-7 | . | TRBV20-1 | . | CSASTGEQYF | TGCAGTGCTAGTACGGGGGAGCAGTACTTC
TRBJ2-1 | . | TRBV5-4 | . | CASSFRDNEQFF | TGTGCCAGCAGCTTCCGGGACAATGAGCAGTTCTTC
TRBJ2-4 | once | TRBV4-3 | TRBD1 | CASSQESGQGRIQYF | TGCGCCAGCAGCCAAGAATCCGGACAGGGCCGCATTCAGTACTTC
TRBJ2-7 | . | TRBV5-4 | TRBD1 | CASSLGGLGQGTYEQYF | TGTGCCAGCAGCTTGGGGGGCCTGGGACAGGGGACCTACGAGCAGTACTTC
TRBJ1-5 | . | TRBV27 | . | CASSFQDQPQHF | TGTGCCAGCAGTTTCCAAGATCAGCCCCAGCATTTT
TRBJ2-7 | . | TRBV15 | . | CATSREPLGEQYF | TGTGCCACCAGCAGAGAACCCTTGGGCGAGCAGTACTTC
TRBJ1-4 | . | TRBV5-1 | . | CASCPLGRGEKLFF | TGCGCCAGCTGTCCTCTCGGCAGGGGTGAAAAACTGTTTTTT
TRBJ2-7 | . | TRBV6-2/TRBV6-3 | TRBD2 | CASSPLRERGYEQYF | TGTGCCAGCAGCCCCTTGCGGGAGAGGGGCTACGAGCAGTACTTC
TRBJ2-1 | . | TRBV6-2/TRBV6-3 | . | CASSYLLALGGEQFF | TGTGCCAGCAGTTATCTGCTAGCCCTGGGGGGTGAGCAGTTCTTC
TRBJ1-3 | medium-sized | TRBV28 | . | CASSFTHGNTIYF | TGTGCCAGCAGTTTCACTCACGGAAACACCATATATTTT
TRBJ2-3 | . | TRBV28 | TRBD2 | CASSLRLAGITDTQYF | TGTGCCAGCAGTTTGAGGTTAGCGGGAATTACAGATACGCAGTATTTT
TRBJ2-7 | . | TRBV27 | . | CASSLSYGSSRLGYEQYF | TGTGCCAGCAGTTTATCATACGGGAGTAGTAGGCTGGGCTACGAGCAGTACTTC
TRBJ1-3 | . | TRBV5-4 | TRBD1 | CASSRGQGKSGNTIYF | TGTGCCAGCAGCAGGGGACAGGGGAAGTCTGGAAACACCATATATTTT
TRBJ1-4 | . | TRBV16 | TRBD1 | CASSQSLANGQANEKLFF | TGTGCCAGCAGCCAATCCCTCGCAAACGGACAGGCTAATGAAAAACTGTTTTTT